Presented here are 27 T cell receptor beta chains from one specimen sequenced in a study of T-cell reconstitution after alpha-beta-depleted transplantation in children. During its preparation, the TCRbeta library received unique molecular identifiers. One entry per CDR3 protein, called by TCRdb with MiXCR from the PCR reads. The sample lists hundreds of thousands of distinct CDR3 sequences, roughly 23% occurring once. The sample in question was PBMCs, mostly from graft donor cells, obtained 360 days after TCRalphabeta/CD19-depleted stem cell transplant. The receptor set was obtained from a boy in the first two years of life who had a stem cell transplant for acute myeloid leukemia, so the T cells may come from the graft donor.

This clonotype was seen only a few times. The chain links TRBV6-1 to TRBJ2-2; the match to TRBD1 covers 7 bases. This CDR3 spans 18 amino acids. Germline CDR1 and CDR2: MNHNS and SASEGT. Trimming removed 6 bases from V and 4 bases from J; junction bases left unmatched: 17. The CDR3 region is CASSQQTGKSVGTGELFF. The DNA for the CDR3 is TGTGCCAGCAGCCAACAGACAGGGAAGTCGGTTGGCACCGGGGAGCTGTTTTTT.

This clonotype was picked up a small number of times. V is TRBV12-3 or TRBV12-4 and J is TRBJ1-2; a weak D match, TRBD1 (6 bases). This CDR3 spans 14 amino acids. Trimming pared 10 bases from V and 4 bases from J, leaving 19 bases between. The CDR3 sequence: CATWRQANAYGYTF. The CDR3 DNA is TGTGCCACCTGGCGACAGGCGAACGCCTATGGCTACACCTTC.

This clonotype was found many times. The V call is TRBV2, the J call TRBJ2-1; 7 positions match TRBD2. V lost 7 bases, J lost 10 bases, and 16 bases stayed unmatched. The CDR3 loop spans 15 amino acids. CDR1 and CDR2 (germline): SNHLY, FYNNEI. CDR3 region: CASKTLRGVGREQFF. In DNA, the CDR3 is TGTGCCAGCAAAACCCTCCGGGGGGTGGGAAGAGAGCAGTTCTTC.

This clonotype appeared a few times. This chain connects TRBV6-5 to TRBJ1-6; D unclear. CDR1 and CDR2 (germline): MNHEY, SVGAGI. V shed 0 bases and J shed 7 bases, with 10 bases lying between them. The CDR3 is made up of 15 amino acids. The CDR3 sequence is CASSYSAGWNSPLHF. The DNA of the CDR3 is TGTGCCAGCAGTTACTCAGCAGGATGGAATTCACCCCTCCACTTT.

The chain uses TRBV28 and TRBJ2-3; a possible D gene is TRBD2 (5 bases). Germline V gene lookup returns CDR1 MDHEN and CDR2 SYDVKM. This CDR3 has 15 amino acids. The V end was cut by 5 bases, the J end by 4 bases, with 16 bases between. In DNA, the CDR3 is TGTGCCAGCAGTCCCCCGGCTCAGGAGGCAGATACGCAGTATTTT. Translation gives CASSPPAQEADTQYF. Using reference TRBV28 and TRBJ2-3 for the parts outside the CDR3, the full variable domain is DVKVTQSSRYLVKRTGEKVFLECVQDMDHENMFWYRQDPGLGLRLIYFSYDVKMKEKGDIPEGYSVSREKKERFSLILESASTNQTSMYLCASSPPAQEADTQYFGPGTRLTVL.

In its sample, this clonotype was seen a few times. The chain recombines TRBV12-3 or TRBV12-4 with TRBJ2-2; D call uncertain. Trimming shortened V by 5 bases and J by 5 bases, and 12 bases separated the two germline ends. The CDR3 loop spans 14 amino acids. DNA of the CDR3: TGTGCCAGCAGTCCCCCCCACCAGACCGGGGAGCTGTTTTTT. This gives the protein CASSPPHQTGELFF.

The chain recombines TRBV10-2 with TRBJ2-1, with 9 bases identical to TRBD2. The CDR3 totals 16 residues. Germline V gives CDR1 WSHSY, CDR2 SAAADI. V was clipped by 0 bases and J by 10 bases; unmatched bases: 10. The CDR3 is CASSESSQRGAWEQFF. CDR3 nucleotide sequence: TGCGCCAGCAGTGAGTCGAGTCAGCGGGGGGCTTGGGAGCAGTTCTTC.

This clonotype has at least ten counts. The rearrangement links TRBV12-3 or TRBV12-4 to TRBJ2-3; D remains unclear. The CDR3 contains 16 residues. The V end lost 3 bases, the J end lost 2 bases, and 15 bases lay between the germline ends. Written as DNA, the CDR3 is TGTGCCAGCAGTTTCGGGCCTCCACCATACACAGATACGCAGTATTTT. It codes for CASSFGPPPYTDTQYF.

This clonotype has more than one count but fewer than ten. The rearrangement links TRBV20-1 to TRBJ2-3, with 9 positions matching TRBD2. The CDR3 sequence is 13 residues long. After removal of 5 bases from V and 1 base from J, the junction contained 1 base not matched to a gene. The germline V gene has CDR1 DFQATT and CDR2 SNEGSKA (reference sequence). CDR3 in DNA: TGCAGTGCTGAGCGGGGGGGCACAGATACGCAGTATTTT. It encodes CSAERGGTDTQYF.

This clonotype was observed many times. The chain employs TRBV7-8 and TRBJ1-2; D is unclear. Germline V lookup: CDR1 SGHVS, CDR2 FQNEAQ. V was clipped by 4 bases and J by 1 base, with 16 bases between them. The CDR3 spans 16 residues. CDR3 residues: CASSSTSVGSNYGYTF. The CDR3 DNA reads as TGTGCCAGCAGCTCAACGTCGGTTGGGAGTAACTATGGCTACACCTTC.

J is TRBJ2-1 and V is TRBV20-1; no reliable D call. The CDR3 runs 13 residues. V was clipped by 7 bases and J by 1 base, with 11 bases between them. The germline V gene has CDR1 DFQATT and CDR2 SNEGSKA (reference sequence). CDR3 residues: CSGVTPSYNEQFF. CDR3 nucleotides: TGCAGTGGGGTCACTCCATCCTACAATGAGCAGTTCTTC.

The rearrangement joins TRBV7-8 to TRBJ1-1; D possibly corresponds to TRBD1 (5 bases). The CDR3 is 15 amino acids. Germline V gene data show CDR1 as SGHVS and CDR2 as FQNEAQ. V lost 8 bases and J lost 1, with 17 bases in between. CDR3 loop: CASRGGEGWNTEAFF. In DNA, the CDR3 is TGTGCCAGCCGGGGAGGGGAGGGATGGAACACTGAAGCTTTCTTT.

V and J are TRBV6-1 and TRBJ1-5; D is unresolved. V was pared by 4 bases and J by 0 bases, with 7 bases between. The CDR3 runs to 14 residues. Germline CDR1 is MNHNS and CDR2 is SASEGT. In DNA form, the CDR3 reads TGTGCCAGCAGTGTGGCATTTAGCAATCAGCCCCAGCATTTT. It codes for CASSVAFSNQPQHF.

This clonotype turned up a few times. The chain is built from TRBV27 and TRBJ2-7; no clear D. CDR1 and CDR2 from the germline V gene are MNHEY and SMNVEV (reference sequence). Between the trimmed V and J ends, which lost 3 bases and 0 bases, there was a span of 15 bases. The CDR3 consists of 16 residues. CDR3 amino acids: CASSFSLSDLSYEQYF. CDR3 coding DNA: TGTGCCAGCAGTTTTTCACTATCCGACCTCTCCTACGAGCAGTACTTC.

This chain links TRBV12-3 or TRBV12-4 with TRBJ2-1, with TRBD2 identical over 9 bases. This CDR3 region has 12 residues. The CDR3 DNA is TGTGCTAGCGGGGGAACTGATCGGGAGCAGTTCTTC. This sequence encodes CASGGTDREQFF.

This clonotype was observed a handful of times. This sequence joins TRBV12-3 or TRBV12-4 and TRBJ2-1, with 7 bases lining up with TRBD1. The CDR3 consists of 16 residues. Trimming cost V 5 bases and J 0 bases; bases outside gene matches: 7. CDR3 sequence: CASSPSQGISYNEQFF. In nucleotides, the CDR3 is TGTGCCAGCAGTCCCTCACAGGGGATCTCCTACAATGAGCAGTTCTTC.

J is TRBJ2-3 and V is TRBV15; the D is unclear. The CDR3 has 13 amino acids. With 8 bases removed from V and 1 base from J, the gap between germline ends came to 10 bases. Germline V lookup: CDR1 LNHNV, CDR2 YYDKDF (reference sequence). Here the CDR3 reads CATGSQGTDTQYF. The CDR3 region has the DNA TGTGCCACCGGCTCCCAGGGCACAGATACGCAGTATTTT. The whole variable domain, remainder taken from reference TRBV15 and TRBJ2-3, is DAMVIQNPRYQVTQFGKPVTLSCSQTLNHNVMYWYQQKSSQAPKLLFHYYDKDFNNEADTPDNFQSRRPNTSFCFLDIRSPGLGDTAMYLCATGSQGTDTQYFGPGTRLTVL.

The V gene is TRBV5-1, the J gene TRBJ1-1; D gene ambiguous. Deletions cut 1 base from V and 1 base from J, with 11 bases between. The CDR3 runs 15 residues. The germline CDR1 and CDR2 sequences are SGHRS and YFSETQ. CDR3 residues: CASSLKGRENTEAFF. In DNA form, the CDR3 reads TGCGCCAGCAGCTTGAAAGGGCGCGAGAACACTGAAGCTTTCTTT.

This clonotype was recorded a few times. CDR3 nucleotides: TGCAGCGTTGGGGGCAGGGCGAACACTGAAGCTTTCTTT. Encoded protein: CSVGGRANTEAFF. The rearrangement uses TRBV29-1 and TRBJ1-1; D is possibly TRBD1 (5 bases). The CDR3 spans 13 residues. In germline, CDR1 is SQVTM, CDR2 ANQGSEA. V shed 4 bases and J shed 1 base, with 10 bases lying between them.

CDR3 region: CASSRSPNKLTGKGGNTIYF. The CDR3 nucleotides read TGTGCCAGCAGTCGTTCACCTAACAAACTTACAGGGAAAGGCGGGAACACCATATATTTT. The chain uses TRBV6-4 and TRBJ1-3, with D perhaps matching TRBD1 (6 bases). V was pared by 5 bases and J by 7 bases, with 33 bases between. Germline V gene sequence: CDR1 MRHNA, CDR2 SNTAGT. This CDR3 comprises 20 residues.

The chain is built from TRBV7-2 and TRBJ1-1; no clear D gene. V lost 0 bases to trimming and J lost 4 bases, with 12 bases between them. CDR3 length: 15 amino acids. Per germline, CDR1 SGHTA and CDR2 FQGNSA. The CDR3 reads CASSLATNVGTEAFF. DNA for the CDR3: TGTGCCAGCAGCTTAGCCACAAATGTGGGCACTGAAGCTTTCTTT.

A few counts support this clonotype. This CDR3 reads CSVVVFPGSRETQYF. The CDR3 DNA reads TGCAGCGTTGTAGTTTTCCCAGGTTCCCGAGAGACCCAGTACTTC. This chain joins TRBV29-1 and TRBJ2-5, with D uncertain. V lost 4 bases and J 4 bases, leaving 19 bases between the germline ends. Germline V gives CDR1 SQVTM, CDR2 ANQGSEA. CDR3 length equals 15 residues.

This clonotype was seen only once. The chain combines TRBV7-3 with TRBJ1-2; D uncertain. This CDR3 is built from 13 residues. Looked up from germline, CDR1 is SGHTA and CDR2 is FQGTGA. Between the trimmed V and J ends, which lost 3 bases and 5 bases, there was a span of 10 bases. CDR3 loop: CASSLGSPYGYTF. CDR3 nucleotides: TGTGCCAGCAGCTTGGGTTCTCCTTATGGCTACACCTTC.

This clonotype was seen many times. This chain connects TRBV29-1 to TRBJ1-1; D uncertain. This CDR3 is built from 14 residues. Germline assignment: CDR1 SQVTM and CDR2 ANQGSEA. Trimming took 5 bases from V and 0 from J, leaving 13 bases between them. This CDR3 reads CSVSPSQLNTEAFF. In DNA, the CDR3 is TGCAGCGTTTCACCCAGCCAGCTGAACACTGAAGCTTTCTTT. Full variable domain (missing parts from reference TRBV29-1 and TRBJ1-1): SAVISQKPSRDICQRGTSLTIQCQVDSQVTMMFWYRQQPGQSLTLIATANQGSEATYESGFVIDKFPISRPNLTFSTLTVSNMSPEDSSIYLCSVSPSQLNTEAFFGQGTRLTVV.

In its sample, this clonotype was seen a few times. The chain joins TRBV20-1 to TRBJ2-1, with a possible D match to TRBD1 (6 bases). The CDR3 runs to 20 residues. Trimming cost V 6 bases and J 0 bases, with 30 bases left between them. The germline V gene encodes CDR1 DFQATT and CDR2 SNEGSKA (reference sequence). The DNA of the CDR3 is TGCAGTGCCGTACCAGGGTCCCTCCTTGACAGGTTACGCTCCTACAATGAGCAGTTCTTC. It encodes CSAVPGSLLDRLRSYNEQFF.

A few counts support this clonotype. The rearrangement joins TRBV6-1 to TRBJ2-5; 8 bases fit TRBD2. The CDR3 runs to 16 residues. Germline V gene data show CDR1 as MNHNS and CDR2 as SASEGT. V trimming: 5 bases; J trimming: 1 base; junction bases outside the gene matches: 9. CDR3 in DNA: TGTGCCAGCAGTCCCCTCGGGGGGGCAACCCAAGAGACCCAGTACTTC. It is translated as CASSPLGGATQETQYF.

This clonotype appeared many times. The rearrangement links TRBV4-1 to TRBJ2-1; D call uncertain. Trimming left V 0 bases short and J 10 bases short, with 7 bases between. CDR3 length: 12 amino acids. Germline-derived CDR1 and CDR2 are MGHRA and YSYEKL. Here the CDR3 DNA reads TGCGCCAGCAGCCAAGATAGGAGCGAGCAGTTCTTC. Amino acid sequence: CASSQDRSEQFF.